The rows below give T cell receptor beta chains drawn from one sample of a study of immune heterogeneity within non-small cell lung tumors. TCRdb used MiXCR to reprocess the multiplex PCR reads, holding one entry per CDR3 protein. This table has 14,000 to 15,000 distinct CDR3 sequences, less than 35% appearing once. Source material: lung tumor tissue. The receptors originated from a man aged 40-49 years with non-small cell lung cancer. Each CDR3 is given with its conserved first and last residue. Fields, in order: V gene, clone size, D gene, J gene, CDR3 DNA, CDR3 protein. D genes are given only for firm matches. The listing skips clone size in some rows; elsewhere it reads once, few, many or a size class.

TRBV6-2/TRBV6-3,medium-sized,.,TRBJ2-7,TGTGCCAGCAGTTACTTGGAGGGCTACTACGAGCAGTACTTC,CASSYLEGYYEQYF
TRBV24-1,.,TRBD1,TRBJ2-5,TGTGCCACCTCCAAGGGGGACAGGGCCAGGGAGACCCAGTACTTC,CATSKGDRARETQYF
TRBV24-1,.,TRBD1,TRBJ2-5,TGTGCCACCAGCCGGGGACAGGGTGGACAAGAGACCCAGTACTTC,CATSRGQGGQETQYF
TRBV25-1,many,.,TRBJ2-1,TGTGCCAGCAGTGAATACCTTTCTGGTGAGCAGTTCTTC,CASSEYLSGEQFF
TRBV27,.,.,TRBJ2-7,TGTGCCAGTACTAAAGAGTATCCCGTCTACTCCTACGAGCAGTACTTC,CASTKEYPVYSYEQYF
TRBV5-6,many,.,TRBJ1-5,TGTGCCAGCAGCGGGGGACTTAGCAATCAGCCCCAGCATTTT,CASSGGLSNQPQHF
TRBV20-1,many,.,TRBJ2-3,TGCAGTGCTAACCATGGGGCCACAGATACGCAGTATTTT,CSANHGATDTQYF
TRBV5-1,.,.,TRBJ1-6,TGCGCCAGCAGCCAATGGGTGCCTGGGGATTCACACCTCCACTTT,CASSQWVPGDSHLHF
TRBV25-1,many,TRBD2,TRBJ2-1,TGTGCCAGCACCGTAACCGGGACTAGCGGGTACAATGAGCAGTTCTTC,CASTVTGTSGYNEQFF
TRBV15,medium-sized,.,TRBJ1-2,TGTGCCACCAGCAGAGAAGGGGCAGAGTCCTATGGCTACACCTTC,CATSREGAESYGYTF
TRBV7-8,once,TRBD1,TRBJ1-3,TGTGCCAGCAGCTTAGACCCTCGGGACAGCTCTGGAAACACCATATATTTT,CASSLDPRDSSGNTIYF
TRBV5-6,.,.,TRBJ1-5,TGTGCCAGCAGCTTCACAGGGCTAGGGAATAAGCCCCAGCATTTT,CASSFTGLGNKPQHF
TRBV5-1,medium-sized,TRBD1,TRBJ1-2,TGCGCCAGCAGCGGGACAGGGGGCACCGGCTATGGCTACACCTTC,CASSGTGGTGYGYTF
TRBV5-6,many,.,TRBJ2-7,TGTGCCAGCAGCCGTTTTGGGCTCAATAAGTACTTC,CASSRFGLNKYF
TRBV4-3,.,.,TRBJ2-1,TGCGCCAGCAGCCAAGGTCTCGCGTACGACTACAATGAGCAGTTCTTC,CASSQGLAYDYNEQFF
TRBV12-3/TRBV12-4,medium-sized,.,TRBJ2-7,TGTGCCAGCAGGAGCTCCTACGAGCAGTACTTC,CASRSSYEQYF
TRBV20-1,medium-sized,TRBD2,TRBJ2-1,TGCAGTGCTAGAGTCCTAGCGGGAGTTAGTGAGCAGTTCTTC,CSARVLAGVSEQFF
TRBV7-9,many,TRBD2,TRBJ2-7,TGTGCCAGCAGCTCAGCTCTAGCGGGAGGGTTCTACGAGCAGTACTTC,CASSSALAGGFYEQYF
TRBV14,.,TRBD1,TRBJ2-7,TGTTCCAGCAGCCTGGTGCAGGGGGCCTTCGAGCAGTACTTC,CSSSLVQGAFEQYF
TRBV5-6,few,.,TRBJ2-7,TGTGCCAGCAGCTACCGACACCACGAGCAGTACTTC,CASSYRHHEQYF
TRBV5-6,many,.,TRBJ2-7,TGTGCCAGCAGCTGGACGACCGGGACTCTGCGGGAGCAGTACTTC,CASSWTTGTLREQYF
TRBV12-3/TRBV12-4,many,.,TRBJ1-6,TGTGCCAGCAGGCTGGACGGTAATTCACCCCTCCACTTT,CASRLDGNSPLHF
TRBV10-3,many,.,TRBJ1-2,TGTGCCATCAGTGGAAGACGGGACTATGGCTACACCTTC,CAISGRRDYGYTF
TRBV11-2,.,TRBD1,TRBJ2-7,TGTGCCAGCAGCTTCGTGGGGGGGGGGACAGGGTCCTACGAGCAGTACTTC,CASSFVGGGTGSYEQYF
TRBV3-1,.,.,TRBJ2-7,TGTGCCAGCAGCCACGGGACAAAAGCCGACGAGCAGTACTTC,CASSHGTKADEQYF
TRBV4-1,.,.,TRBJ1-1,TGCGCCAGCAGCCAAGACATGAACACTGAAGCTTTCTTT,CASSQDMNTEAFF
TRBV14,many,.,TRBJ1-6,TGTGCCAGCAGCCAAGACAGGGGTAATTCACCCCTCCACTTT,CASSQDRGNSPLHF